The clone carrying this TCR beta chain was counted between two and nine times. Germline loops: CDR1 SEHNR, CDR2 FQNEAQ (reference sequence). V lost 5 bases to trimming and J lost 4 bases; unmatched junction nucleotides: 5. The CDR3 consists of 13 residues. Reverse transcribing all isolated RNA meant expressed TCRB transcripts were sequenced. Here immunoSEQ multiplex PCR was the method, and the copy in TCRdb shows in-frame clones only, minus some. The sample shows around 500,000 clones, approximately 30% of them seen only once. This specimen belongs to a study of beta chain features in type 1 diabetes.

This receptor was identified in a man between 18 and 35 years old in good health. This chain connects TRBV7-9 to TRBJ2-7; 7 bases agree with TRBD2. The sequencing sample was made of naive CD4+ T cells from blood. The CDR3 is CASSPSGNYEQYF. CDR3 sequence (DNA): TGTGCCAGCAGCCCGAGCGGGAATTACGAGCAGTACTTC.